This TCR beta chain was sequenced in a study of T cell repertoires in cytomegalovirus infection. Study context: HLA-C-restricted CMV epitopes, recently identified, and well-studied HLA-B-restricted ones were used by the study. Overall study results and limits: There were HLA-C-restricted CMV-specific TCR beta clonotypes dominating the ex vivo response.

The CDR3 covers 16 residues. Germline V gives CDR1 ENHRY, CDR2 SYGVKD. V was trimmed by 2 bases and J by 0 bases, leaving 10 bases between them. On this clonotype: Antigen: not known.

MiXCR, run by TCRdb on the reads, gives a single entry per CDR3 protein. The sample gives some 350,000 distinct CDR3 sequences, around 29% of which show up once; approximately 20% is in the top ten. Here the sequenced sample was cultured PBMCs, taken from culture after CMV antigen stimulation. The origin of this receptor is a human donor in good health (CMV status not recorded). Some clones in this sample may be carry-over from other donors' samples. The chain uses TRBV10-3 and TRBJ1-4; no clear D gene. The CDR3 nucleotides are TGTGCCATCAGTGAGACAGCGATTGCAACTAATGAAAAACTGTTTTTT. This sequence encodes CAISETAIATNEKLFF.